This TCR beta chain was found in a study of shared clonotypes between healthy human individuals. Genomic DNA belonging to each subset was distributed in equal measure over several immunoSEQ plates. Data came from immunoSEQ multiplex PCR; TCRdb stores just in-frame clones and leaves some out. The repertoire holds about 500,000 clones, with around 77% as singletons. Study donors comprised healthy, HIV-negative adults devoid of recent acute infection or vaccination. There were only Caucasian adults among the donors, and all lived in Nashville, Tennessee. Germline V CDR1 and CDR2: ENHRY, SYGVKD. The CDR3 is 15 amino acids. V was cut by 4 bases and J by 4 bases, with 14 bases left in between.

The genes are TRBV10-3 and TRBJ2-1; the D gene is possibly TRBD2 (6 bases). Material for sequencing was PBMCs. The sequence was collected from a woman in her 40s in good health. Some clones in this sample may be carry-over from other donors' samples. The CDR3 sequence: CAISGREAPYNEQFF. The CDR3 nucleotides are TGTGCCATCAGTGGGAGGGAGGCCCCTTACAATGAGCAGTTCTTC.